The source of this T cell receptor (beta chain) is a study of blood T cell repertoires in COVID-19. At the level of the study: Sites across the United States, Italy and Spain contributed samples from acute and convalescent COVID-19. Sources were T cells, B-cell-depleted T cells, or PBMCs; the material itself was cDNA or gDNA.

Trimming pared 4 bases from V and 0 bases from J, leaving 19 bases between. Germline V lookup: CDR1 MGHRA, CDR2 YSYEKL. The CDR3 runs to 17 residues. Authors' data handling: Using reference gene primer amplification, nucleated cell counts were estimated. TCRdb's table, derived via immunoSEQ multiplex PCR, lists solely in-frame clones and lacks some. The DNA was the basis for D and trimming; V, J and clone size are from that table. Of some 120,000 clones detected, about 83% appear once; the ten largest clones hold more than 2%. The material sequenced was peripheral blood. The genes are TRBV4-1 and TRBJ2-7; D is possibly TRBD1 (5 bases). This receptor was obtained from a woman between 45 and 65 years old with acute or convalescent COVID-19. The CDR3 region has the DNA TGCGCCAGCAGCCCGTTAGCCACAGGCCCGAGCTCCTACGAGCAGTACTTC. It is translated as CASSPLATGPSSYEQYF.